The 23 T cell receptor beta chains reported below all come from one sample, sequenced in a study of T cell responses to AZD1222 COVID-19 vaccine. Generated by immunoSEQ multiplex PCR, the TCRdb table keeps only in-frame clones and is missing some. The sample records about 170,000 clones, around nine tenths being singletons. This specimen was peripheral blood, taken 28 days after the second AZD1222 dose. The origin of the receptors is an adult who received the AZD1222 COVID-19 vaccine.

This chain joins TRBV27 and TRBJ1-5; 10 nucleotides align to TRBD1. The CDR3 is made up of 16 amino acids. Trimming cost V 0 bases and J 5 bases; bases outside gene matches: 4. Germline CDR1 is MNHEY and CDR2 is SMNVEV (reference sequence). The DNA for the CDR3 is TGTGCCAGCAGTTTATCGGGACAGGGGAAGTATCAGCCCCAGCATTTT. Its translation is CASSLSGQGKYQPQHF.

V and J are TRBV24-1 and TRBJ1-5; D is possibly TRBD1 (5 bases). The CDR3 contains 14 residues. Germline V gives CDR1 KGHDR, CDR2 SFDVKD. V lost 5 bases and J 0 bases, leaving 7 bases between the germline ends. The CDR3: CATSGGTSNQPQHF. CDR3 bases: TGTGCCACCAGTGGAGGGACTAGCAATCAGCCCCAGCATTTT.

CDR3: CASSNRAKTSGTQETQYF. The CDR3 coding sequence is TGTGCCAGCAGCAACCGAGCGAAGACTAGCGGGACGCAAGAGACCCAGTACTTC. The gene calls are TRBV11-2 and TRBJ2-5; 11 bases are shared with TRBD2. Per the germline V gene, CDR1 is SGHAT and CDR2 is FQNNGV. The ends lost 5 bases at V and 2 bases at J; junction bases unmatched: 13. The CDR3 is 18 residues long.

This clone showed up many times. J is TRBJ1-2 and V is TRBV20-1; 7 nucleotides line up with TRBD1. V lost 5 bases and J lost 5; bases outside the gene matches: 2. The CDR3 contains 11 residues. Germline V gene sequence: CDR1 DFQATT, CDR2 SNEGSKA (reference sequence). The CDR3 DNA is TGCAGTGCTGGGACAGTGTATGGCTACACCTTC. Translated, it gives CSAGTVYGYTF.

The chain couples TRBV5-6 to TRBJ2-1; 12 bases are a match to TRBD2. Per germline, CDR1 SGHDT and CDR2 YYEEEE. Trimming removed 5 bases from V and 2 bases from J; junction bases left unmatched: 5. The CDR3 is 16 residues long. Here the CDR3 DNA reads TGTGCCAGCAGGCCGACTAGCGGGGGACCCTACAATGAGCAGTTCTTC. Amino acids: CASRPTSGGPYNEQFF.

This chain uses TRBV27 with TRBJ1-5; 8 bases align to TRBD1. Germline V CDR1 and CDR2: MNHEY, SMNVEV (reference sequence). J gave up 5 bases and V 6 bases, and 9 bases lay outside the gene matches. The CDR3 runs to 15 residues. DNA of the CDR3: TGTGCCAGCAGGGTCCGACAGGGGTGGGATCAGCCCCAGCATTTT. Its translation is CASRVRQGWDQPQHF.

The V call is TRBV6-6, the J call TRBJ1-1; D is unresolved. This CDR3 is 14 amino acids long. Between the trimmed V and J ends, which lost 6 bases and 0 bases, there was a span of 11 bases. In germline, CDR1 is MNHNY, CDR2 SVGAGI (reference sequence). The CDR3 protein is CASSPGRMNTEAFF. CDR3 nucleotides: TGTGCCAGCAGCCCCGGTAGGATGAACACTGAAGCTTTCTTT.

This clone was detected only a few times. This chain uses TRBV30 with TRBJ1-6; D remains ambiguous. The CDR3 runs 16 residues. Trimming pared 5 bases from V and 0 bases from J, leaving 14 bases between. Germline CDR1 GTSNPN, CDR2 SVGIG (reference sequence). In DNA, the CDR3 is TGTGCCTGGTTAGGACCGCAGAGCTCCTATAATTCACCCCTCCACTTT. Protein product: CAWLGPQSSYNSPLHF.

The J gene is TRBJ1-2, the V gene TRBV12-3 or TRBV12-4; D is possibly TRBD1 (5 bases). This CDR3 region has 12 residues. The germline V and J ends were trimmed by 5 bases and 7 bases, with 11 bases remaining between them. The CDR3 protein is CASSPGGIGYTF. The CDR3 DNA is TGTGCCAGCAGTCCCGGGGGGATTGGCTACACCTTC.

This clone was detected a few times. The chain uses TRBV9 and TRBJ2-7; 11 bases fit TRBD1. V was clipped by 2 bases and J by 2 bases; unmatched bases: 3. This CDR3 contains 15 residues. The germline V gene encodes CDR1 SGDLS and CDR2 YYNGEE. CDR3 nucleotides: TGTGCCAGCAGCGTTGGGACAGGGGGACCCTACGAGCAGTACTTC. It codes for CASSVGTGGPYEQYF.

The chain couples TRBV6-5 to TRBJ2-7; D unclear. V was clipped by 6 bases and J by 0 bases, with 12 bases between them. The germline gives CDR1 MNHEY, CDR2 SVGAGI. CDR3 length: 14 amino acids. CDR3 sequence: CASRQDHSSYEQYF. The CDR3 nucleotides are TGTGCCAGCAGGCAGGACCACAGCTCCTACGAGCAGTACTTC.

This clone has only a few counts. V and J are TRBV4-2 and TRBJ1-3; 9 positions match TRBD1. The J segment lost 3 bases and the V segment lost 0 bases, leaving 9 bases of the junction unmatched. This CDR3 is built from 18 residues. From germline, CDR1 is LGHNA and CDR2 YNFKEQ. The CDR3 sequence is CASSQDPPGQGIGNTIYF. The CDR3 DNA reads TGTGCCAGCAGCCAAGATCCACCGGGACAGGGAATTGGAAACACCATATATTTT.

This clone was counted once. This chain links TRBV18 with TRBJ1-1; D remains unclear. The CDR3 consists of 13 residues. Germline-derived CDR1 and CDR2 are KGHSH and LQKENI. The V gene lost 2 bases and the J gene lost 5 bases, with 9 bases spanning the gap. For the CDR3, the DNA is TGTGCCAGCTCACCAGGGTTTGAAACTGAAGCTTTCTTT. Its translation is CASSPGFETEAFF.

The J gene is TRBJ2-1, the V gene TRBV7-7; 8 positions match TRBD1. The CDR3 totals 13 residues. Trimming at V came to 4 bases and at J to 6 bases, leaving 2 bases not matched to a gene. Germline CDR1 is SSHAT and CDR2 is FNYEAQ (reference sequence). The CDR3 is CASSSQGGNEQFF. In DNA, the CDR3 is TGTGCCAGCAGCTCACAGGGGGGCAATGAGCAGTTCTTC.

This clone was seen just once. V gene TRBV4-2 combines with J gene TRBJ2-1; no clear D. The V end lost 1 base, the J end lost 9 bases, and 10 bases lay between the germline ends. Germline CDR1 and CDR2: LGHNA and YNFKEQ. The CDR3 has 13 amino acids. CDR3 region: CASSQAARIEQFF. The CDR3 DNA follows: TGTGCCAGCAGCCAAGCGGCTCGGATTGAGCAGTTCTTC.

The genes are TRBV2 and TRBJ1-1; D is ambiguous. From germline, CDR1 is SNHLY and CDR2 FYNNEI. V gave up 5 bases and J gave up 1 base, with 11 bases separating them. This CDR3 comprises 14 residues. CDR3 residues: CASSSGLANTEAFF. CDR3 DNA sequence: TGTGCCAGCAGTTCGGGCCTTGCGAACACTGAAGCTTTCTTT.

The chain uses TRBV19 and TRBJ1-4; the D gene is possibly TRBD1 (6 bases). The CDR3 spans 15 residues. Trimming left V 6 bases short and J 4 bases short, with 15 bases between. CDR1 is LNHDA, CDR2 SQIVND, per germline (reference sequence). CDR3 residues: CASSRTKGGNEKLFF. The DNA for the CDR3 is TGTGCCAGTAGCCGAACAAAGGGGGGTAATGAAAAACTGTTTTTT.

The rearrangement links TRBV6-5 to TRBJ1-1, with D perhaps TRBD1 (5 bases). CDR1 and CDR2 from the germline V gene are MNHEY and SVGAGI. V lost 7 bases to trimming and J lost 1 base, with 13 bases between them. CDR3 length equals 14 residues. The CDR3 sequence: CASTDSDENTEAFF. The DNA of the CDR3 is TGTGCCAGCACCGACAGTGATGAGAACACTGAAGCTTTCTTT.

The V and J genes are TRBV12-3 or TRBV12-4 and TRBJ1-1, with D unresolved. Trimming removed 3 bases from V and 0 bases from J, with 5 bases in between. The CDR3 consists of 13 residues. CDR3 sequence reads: CASSLWMNTEAFF. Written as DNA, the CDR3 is TGTGCCAGCAGTTTGTGGATGAACACTGAAGCTTTCTTT.

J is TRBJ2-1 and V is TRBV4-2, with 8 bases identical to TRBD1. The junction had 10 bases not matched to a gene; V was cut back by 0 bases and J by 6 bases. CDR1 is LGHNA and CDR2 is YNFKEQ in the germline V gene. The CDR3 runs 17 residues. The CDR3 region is CASSQERKGQGSNEQFF. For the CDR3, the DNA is TGTGCCAGCAGCCAAGAAAGGAAAGGACAGGGTTCCAATGAGCAGTTCTTC.

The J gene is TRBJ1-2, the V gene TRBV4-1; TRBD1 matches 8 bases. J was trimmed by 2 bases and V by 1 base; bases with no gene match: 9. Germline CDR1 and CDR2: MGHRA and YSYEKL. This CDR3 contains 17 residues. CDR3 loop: CASSQGATGGQNYGYTF. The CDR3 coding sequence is TGCGCCAGCAGCCAAGGGGCAACAGGGGGGCAGAACTATGGCTACACCTTC.

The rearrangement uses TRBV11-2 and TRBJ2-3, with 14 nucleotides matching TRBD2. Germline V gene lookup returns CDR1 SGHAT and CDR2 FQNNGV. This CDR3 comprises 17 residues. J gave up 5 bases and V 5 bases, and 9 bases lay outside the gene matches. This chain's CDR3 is CASSPLPGTSGGDTQYF. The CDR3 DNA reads TGTGCCAGCAGCCCCCTGCCCGGGACTAGCGGGGGAGATACGCAGTATTTT.

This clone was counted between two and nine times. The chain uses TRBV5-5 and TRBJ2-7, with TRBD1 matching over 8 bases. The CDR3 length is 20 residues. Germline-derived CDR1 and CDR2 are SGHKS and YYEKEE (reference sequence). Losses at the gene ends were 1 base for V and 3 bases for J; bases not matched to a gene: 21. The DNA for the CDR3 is TGTGCCAGCAGCTTGCGTGGTTCCAGCGGTGAGACAGGGGCCCTCTACGAGCAGTACTTC. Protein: CASSLRGSSGETGALYEQYF.